Below are 5 T cell receptor beta chains sequenced from a single sample in a study of T-cell memory formation after mild COVID-19. Each CDR3 protein gets one entry after TCRdb re-called the 5' RACE reads with MiXCR. The sample gives about half a million distinct CDR3 sequences, 15% to 20% of which show up once; approximately 13% is in the top ten. Material: PBMCs or a T cell subset sorted from them (not recorded which). The receptors originated from an adult woman who had mild COVID-19 (a few samples of this study predate the infection). Cell type and time point are not known.

In its sample, this clonotype was seen a few times. CDR3 coding DNA: TGTGCCAGCAGCTTATCGCAGAGTACCTTCGAGCAGTACTTC. Its protein product is CASSLSQSTFEQYF. This chain connects TRBV7-2 to TRBJ2-7, with D unresolved. Trimming removed 2 bases from V and 6 bases from J, with 14 bases in between. Germline CDR1 and CDR2: SGHTA and FQGNSA. The CDR3 spans 14 residues.

This clonotype occurred a few times. The gene calls are TRBV30 and TRBJ2-7; D gene ambiguous. Trimming took 1 base from V and 9 from J, leaving 16 bases between them. CDR1 GTSNPN and CDR2 SVGIG come from the germline V gene (reference sequence). This CDR3 is built from 13 residues. The CDR3 is CAWSEGATSRQYF. The CDR3 nucleotides are TGTGCCTGGAGTGAAGGTGCTACGAGCCGGCAGTACTTC.

The CDR3 DNA follows: TGCAGTGCTAGAGGTCGGGGGCGCCACACTGAAGCTTTCTTT. It translates to CSARGRGRHTEAFF. The J gene is TRBJ1-1, the V gene TRBV20-1; maybe TRBD1 (6 bases). The CDR3 contains 14 residues. V lost 1 base and J 3 bases, leaving 12 bases between the germline ends. Germline V gives CDR1 DFQATT, CDR2 SNEGSKA (reference sequence).

The chain joins TRBV20-1 to TRBJ2-7; TRBD1 matches 7 bases. The CDR3 has 15 amino acids. Unmatched junction bases numbered 14, after V lost 3 bases and J lost 6 bases. Germline V lookup: CDR1 DFQATT, CDR2 SNEGSKA (reference sequence). The CDR3: CSASPYDRETGEQYF. The DNA for the CDR3 is TGCAGTGCTAGCCCCTACGACAGGGAGACGGGCGAGCAGTACTTC.

The chain joins TRBV7-2 to TRBJ2-1; D possibly corresponds to TRBD2 (7 bases). The CDR3 runs to 14 residues. Between the trimmed V and J ends, which lost 7 bases and 4 bases, there was a span of 14 bases. In germline, CDR1 is SGHTA, CDR2 FQGNSA. CDR3: CASKGGDPYNEQFF. CDR3 sequence (DNA): TGTGCCAGCAAGGGGGGGGACCCTTACAATGAGCAGTTCTTC.